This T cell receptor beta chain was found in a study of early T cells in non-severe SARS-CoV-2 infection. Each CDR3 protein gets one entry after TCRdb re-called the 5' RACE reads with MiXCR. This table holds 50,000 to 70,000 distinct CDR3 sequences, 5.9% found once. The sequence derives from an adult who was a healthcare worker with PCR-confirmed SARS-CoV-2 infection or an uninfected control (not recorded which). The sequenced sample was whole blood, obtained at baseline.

DNA of the CDR3: TGTGCCAGCAGTGTTAGCGGTGCGCGGACCCAGTACTTC. Its translation: CASSVSGARTQYF. V is TRBV12-3 or TRBV12-4 and J is TRBJ2-5, with D possibly being TRBD2 (6 bases). The CDR3 is 13 amino acids. The V gene lost 5 bases and the J gene lost 7 bases, with 14 bases spanning the gap.